This TCR beta chain was sequenced during a study of OX40 agonist ivuxolimab in advanced cancers. About the study: Patients received the agonistic anti-OX40 (CD134) antibody ivuxolimab. In this trial design, patients received ivuxolimab intravenously at 0.01 to 10 mg/kg every 2 weeks.

Looked up from germline, CDR1 is PRHDT and CDR2 is FYEKMQ (reference sequence). Trimming pared 5 bases from V and 4 bases from J, leaving 17 bases between. CDR3 length: 15 residues. Study-wide points: Relatively little clonal expansion, among the lowest observed, appeared in partial responders at 0.1-3.0 mg/kg. The authors also found low normalized T-cell clonal expansion in some nonresponders.

With respect to this clone: The target antigen is unknown.

Assay: immunoSEQ multiplex PCR; the TCRdb copy retains only in-frame clones and omits some. The table shows more than 100,000 clones, with approximately 90% occurring only once. The TCR sequence derives from an adult with an advanced solid tumor such as melanoma, head and neck, liver or kidney cancer. The starting material was CD4+ or CD8+ T cells sorted from blood, obtained in a trial of the OX40 agonist ivuxolimab. J is TRBJ1-1 and V is TRBV13; a possible D gene is TRBD1 (6 bases). CDR3 in DNA: TGTGCCAGCAGCCTAAACCGGGGGCTGGGCACTGAAGCTTTCTTT. Translated: CASSLNRGLGTEAFF.